This paragraph covers one T cell receptor (beta chain) sequence. Original processing notes: From about 20,000 to 690,000 TCRs were found per sample, with a median of about 100,000. TCRdb called the RACE reads again in MiXCR, with one record for every CDR3 protein. The V and J calls here are based on TCRdb, not the publication. Counted here are some 110,000 distinct CDR3 sequences, roughly 10% occurring once; the ten biggest clones make up over 2%. J gave up 6 bases and V 1 base, and 5 bases lay outside the gene matches. This CDR3 spans 14 amino acids. CDR1 is SEHNR, CDR2 FQNEAQ, per germline (reference sequence). This sample's time point: patch test 3, about 24 weeks after DPC sensitization. Specified treatment: therapeutic diphenylcyclopropenone sensitization with weekly scalp DPC. These data belong to a study of human T cells and chemical hapten exposure.

The chain couples TRBV7-9 to TRBJ1-2; 7 bases are a match to TRBD1. The sequence came from a woman between 45 and 60 years old with alopecia areata. Some clones in this sample may be carry-over from other donors' samples. The material was whole blood, obtained in connection with sensitization to the hapten diphenylcyclopropenone (DPC). In nucleotides, the CDR3 is TGTGCCAGCAGCTTAGGGACAGGAATGGATGGCTACACCTTC. Translating it yields CASSLGTGMDGYTF.